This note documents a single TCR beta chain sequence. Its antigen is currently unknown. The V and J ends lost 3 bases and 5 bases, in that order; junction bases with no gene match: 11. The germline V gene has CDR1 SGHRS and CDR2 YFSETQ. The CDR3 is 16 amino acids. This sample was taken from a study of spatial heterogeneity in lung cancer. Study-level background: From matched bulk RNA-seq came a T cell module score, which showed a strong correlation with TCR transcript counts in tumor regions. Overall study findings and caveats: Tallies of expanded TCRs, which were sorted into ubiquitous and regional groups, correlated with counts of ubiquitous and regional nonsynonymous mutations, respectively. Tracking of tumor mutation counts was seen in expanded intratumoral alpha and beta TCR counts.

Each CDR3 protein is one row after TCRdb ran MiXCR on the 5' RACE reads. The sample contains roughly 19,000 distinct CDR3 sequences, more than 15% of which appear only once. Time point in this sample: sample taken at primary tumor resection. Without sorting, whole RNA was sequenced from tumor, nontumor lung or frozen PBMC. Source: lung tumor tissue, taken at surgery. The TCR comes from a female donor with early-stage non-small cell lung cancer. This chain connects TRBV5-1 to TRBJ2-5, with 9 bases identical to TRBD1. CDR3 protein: CASSSGQGIETETQYF. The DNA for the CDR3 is TGCGCCAGCAGCTCGGGACAGGGCATTGAGACGGAGACCCAGTACTTC. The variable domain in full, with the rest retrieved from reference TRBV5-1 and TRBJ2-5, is KAGVTQTPRYLIKTRGQQVTLSCSPISGHRSVSWYQQTPGQGLQFLFEYFSETQRNKGNFPGRFSGRQFSNSRSEMNVSTLELGDSALYLCASSSGQGIETETQYFGPGTRLLVL.